This T cell receptor beta chain was captured by sequencing in a study of blood T cell repertoires in COVID-19. Per the original data handling: The authors estimated nucleated cell counts from reference gene primer amplification. This table comes from immunoSEQ multiplex PCR, and its TCRdb copy is limited to in-frame clones, with some not included. V and J calls plus clone size are reproduced from that table; the DNA served to infer D and trimming. The sample lists 55,000 to 70,000 clones, about three quarters occurring once. Sequencing input: peripheral blood. The TCR sequence derives from a human donor in a cohort sampled during active COVID-19.

CDR3 nucleotides: TGTGCCAGAAGGTTACACCCTGAAACGGGACAGGGGGCCTACGAGCAGTACTTC. Amino acids: CARRLHPETGQGAYEQYF. This sequence joins TRBV5-3 and TRBJ2-7, with 11 bases matching TRBD1. TRBV5-3 is filed as an ORF, its function uncertain. V trimming: 5 bases; J trimming: 2 bases; junction bases outside the gene matches: 15. The CDR3 totals 18 residues.